This is a list of T cell receptor beta chains from one sample in a study of T-cell reconstitution after alpha-beta-depleted transplantation in children. A single record per CDR3 protein comes from TCRdb applying MiXCR to the PCR reads. The table has over 90,000 distinct CDR3 sequences, under 7% seen once. This material consisted of PBMCs, mostly from graft donor cells, taken 60 days after TCRalphabeta/CD19-depleted stem cell transplant. The receptor source for this set is a female patient aged 2 to 10 who had a stem cell transplant for Fanconi anemia, so the T cells may come from the graft donor. The CDR3 runs from the conserved cysteine through the conserved F or W. The order of the fields is clone size, D gene, J gene, V gene, CDR3 protein, CDR3 DNA. D genes are given only for firm matches. Size is stated for part of the rows, as once, few or many counts, or as a class when the clone is expanded.

clone size: few
D gene: .
J gene: TRBJ2-7
V gene: TRBV29-1
CDR3 protein: CSVEDEGPWGYEQYF
CDR3 DNA: TGCAGCGTTGAAGATGAGGGACCTTGGGGCTACGAGCAGTACTTC

clone size: .
D gene: TRBD1
J gene: TRBJ1-4
V gene: TRBV5-1
CDR3 protein: CASSWGDSLNEKLFF
CDR3 DNA: TGCGCCAGCAGCTGGGGGGACAGCCTTAATGAAAAACTGTTTTTT

clone size: many
D gene: .
J gene: TRBJ2-1
V gene: TRBV20-1
CDR3 protein: CSAPREHPYNEQFF
CDR3 DNA: TGCAGTGCCCCCCGGGAGCATCCCTACAATGAGCAGTTCTTC

clone size: .
D gene: .
J gene: TRBJ2-1
V gene: TRBV12-3/TRBV12-4
CDR3 protein: CASSTTWEEQFF
CDR3 DNA: TGTGCCAGCAGTACGACCTGGGAGGAGCAGTTCTTC

clone size: few
D gene: TRBD1
J gene: TRBJ2-7
V gene: TRBV7-9
CDR3 protein: CAGQGAGYNYEQYF
CDR3 DNA: TGTGCCGGCCAGGGGGCAGGATATAACTACGAGCAGTACTTC

clone size: .
D gene: .
J gene: TRBJ1-2
V gene: TRBV4-2
CDR3 protein: CASSQEAREDYGYTF
CDR3 DNA: TGTGCCAGCAGCCAAGAAGCAAGGGAGGACTATGGCTACACCTTC

clone size: many
D gene: .
J gene: TRBJ2-3
V gene: TRBV29-1
CDR3 protein: CSVFHLRDTQYF
CDR3 DNA: TGCAGCGTTTTTCACCTGAGGGATACGCAGTATTTT

clone size: many
D gene: TRBD2
J gene: TRBJ2-1
V gene: TRBV12-3/TRBV12-4
CDR3 protein: CASRSLGRDEQFF
CDR3 DNA: TGTGCCAGCAGATCGCTAGGGAGGGATGAGCAGTTCTTC

clone size: few
D gene: .
J gene: TRBJ1-1
V gene: TRBV20-1
CDR3 protein: CSATTNTEAFF
CDR3 DNA: TGCAGTGCTACGACGAACACTGAAGCTTTCTTT

clone size: few
D gene: TRBD1
J gene: TRBJ1-6
V gene: TRBV28
CDR3 protein: CASSSGTGVDSPLHF
CDR3 DNA: TGTGCCAGCAGTTCCGGGACAGGGGTTGATTCACCCCTCCACTTT

clone size: many
D gene: TRBD2
J gene: TRBJ2-1
V gene: TRBV28
CDR3 protein: CASSRTSGQYNEQFF
CDR3 DNA: TGTGCCAGCAGCCGGACTAGCGGGCAATACAATGAGCAGTTCTTC

clone size: .
D gene: TRBD2
J gene: TRBJ2-3
V gene: TRBV3-1
CDR3 protein: CASSKIAGGPTDTQYF
CDR3 DNA: TGTGCCAGCAGCAAGATAGCGGGAGGGCCGACAGATACGCAGTATTTT

clone size: few
D gene: .
J gene: TRBJ2-7
V gene: TRBV12-3/TRBV12-4
CDR3 protein: CASSLGGQKQYF
CDR3 DNA: TGTGCCAGCTCCCTGGGGGGGCAGAAGCAGTACTTC

clone size: many
D gene: TRBD1
J gene: TRBJ2-6
V gene: TRBV18
CDR3 protein: CASSPRQGASSGANVLTF
CDR3 DNA: TGTGCCAGCTCACCAAGACAGGGGGCAAGCTCTGGGGCCAACGTCCTGACTTTC

clone size: .
D gene: .
J gene: TRBJ1-3
V gene: TRBV5-6
CDR3 protein: CASSHPSGSSGNTIYF
CDR3 DNA: TGTGCCAGCAGCCACCCGAGTGGTTCCTCTGGAAACACCATATATTTT

clone size: many
D gene: .
J gene: TRBJ1-1
V gene: TRBV12-3/TRBV12-4
CDR3 protein: CASSPRVGTEAFF
CDR3 DNA: TGTGCCAGCAGTCCCAGGGTGGGCACTGAAGCTTTCTTT

clone size: many
D gene: TRBD1
J gene: TRBJ2-5
V gene: TRBV6-2/TRBV6-3
CDR3 protein: CASSYKAGTGALQETQYF
CDR3 DNA: TGTGCCAGCAGCTACAAGGCCGGGACAGGTGCACTACAAGAGACCCAGTACTTC

clone size: many
D gene: .
J gene: TRBJ2-7
V gene: TRBV29-1
CDR3 protein: CSAGQSYEQYF
CDR3 DNA: TGCAGCGCCGGACAGTCCTACGAGCAGTACTTC

clone size: few
D gene: .
J gene: TRBJ1-2
V gene: TRBV7-9
CDR3 protein: CASSPPTYGYTF
CDR3 DNA: TGTGCCAGCAGCCCCCCTACTTATGGCTACACCTTC

clone size: many
D gene: TRBD1
J gene: TRBJ1-2
V gene: TRBV28
CDR3 protein: CALNRGRSYGYTF
CDR3 DNA: TGTGCCCTGAACAGGGGGCGCAGCTATGGCTACACCTTC

clone size: many
D gene: .
J gene: TRBJ2-2
V gene: TRBV11-2
CDR3 protein: CASSLEPGNTGELFF
CDR3 DNA: TGTGCCAGCAGCTTAGAGCCAGGGAACACCGGGGAGCTGTTTTTT

clone size: many
D gene: TRBD1
J gene: TRBJ2-4
V gene: TRBV3-1
CDR3 protein: CASSPGQGQNIQYF
CDR3 DNA: TGTGCCAGCAGCCCGGGACAGGGCCAAAACATTCAGTACTTC

clone size: many
D gene: TRBD2
J gene: TRBJ2-1
V gene: TRBV7-2
CDR3 protein: CASSSRLAGVIEQFF
CDR3 DNA: TGTGCCAGCAGCTCAAGACTAGCGGGAGTGATTGAGCAGTTCTTC

clone size: many
D gene: TRBD2
J gene: TRBJ2-3
V gene: TRBV28
CDR3 protein: CASSPHFLPTSGGRTDTQYF
CDR3 DNA: TGTGCCAGCAGTCCCCACTTCTTACCGACTAGCGGGGGACGCACAGATACGCAGTATTTT

clone size: many
D gene: TRBD2
J gene: TRBJ2-3
V gene: TRBV5-1
CDR3 protein: CASRLRLAGGTDTQYF
CDR3 DNA: TGCGCCAGCAGACTGAGACTAGCGGGAGGGACAGATACGCAGTATTTT

clone size: .
D gene: .
J gene: TRBJ1-2
V gene: TRBV28
CDR3 protein: CASIMEGEGKYGYGYTF
CDR3 DNA: TGTGCCAGCATCATGGAGGGGGAGGGGAAGTATGGCTATGGCTACACCTTC

clone size: .
D gene: TRBD2
J gene: TRBJ2-3
V gene: TRBV28
CDR3 protein: CASSLTPSSGIMNTQYF
CDR3 DNA: TGTGCCAGCAGTCTAACCCCTTCTAGCGGGATCATGAATACGCAGTATTTT

clone size: many
D gene: .
J gene: TRBJ2-4
V gene: TRBV25-1
CDR3 protein: CASSDSRAAKNIQYF
CDR3 DNA: TGTGCCAGCAGTGATTCTAGGGCGGCCAAAAACATTCAGTACTTC

clone size: .
D gene: .
J gene: TRBJ1-1
V gene: TRBV29-1
CDR3 protein: CSGLDSVTTEAFF
CDR3 DNA: TGCAGCGGTCTCGACAGCGTCACCACTGAAGCTTTCTTT

clone size: few
D gene: TRBD2
J gene: TRBJ2-3
V gene: TRBV7-2
CDR3 protein: CASSLAGLAPDTQYF
CDR3 DNA: TGTGCCAGCAGCTTAGCCGGACTAGCGCCAGATACGCAGTATTTT

clone size: many
D gene: TRBD1
J gene: TRBJ1-2
V gene: TRBV28
CDR3 protein: CASRDRGLPRGYTF
CDR3 DNA: TGTGCCAGCCGGGACAGGGGGCTCCCTAGGGGCTACACCTTC

clone size: many
D gene: .
J gene: TRBJ2-3
V gene: TRBV3-1
CDR3 protein: CASSLEGTQYF
CDR3 DNA: TGTGCCAGCAGCCTAGAGGGTACGCAGTATTTT

clone size: many
D gene: TRBD1
J gene: TRBJ1-2
V gene: TRBV2
CDR3 protein: CASSRTGGPKGFLWSYTF
CDR3 DNA: TGTGCCAGCAGTCGAACAGGGGGCCCAAAGGGGTTCCTATGGAGCTACACCTTC

clone size: many
D gene: TRBD2
J gene: TRBJ2-2
V gene: TRBV7-2
CDR3 protein: CASSLRLAGAGELFF
CDR3 DNA: TGTGCCAGCAGCCTTCGACTAGCGGGGGCCGGGGAGCTGTTTTTT

clone size: many
D gene: .
J gene: TRBJ2-1
V gene: TRBV11-2
CDR3 protein: CASSLGRGQFF
CDR3 DNA: TGTGCCAGCAGCTTAGGTAGGGGGCAGTTCTTC

clone size: many
D gene: TRBD2
J gene: TRBJ2-7
V gene: TRBV7-3
CDR3 protein: CASSLNPLAGAFSFYEQYF
CDR3 DNA: TGTGCCAGCAGCTTAAACCCCCTAGCGGGAGCCTTTTCTTTCTACGAGCAGTACTTC

clone size: few
D gene: TRBD1
J gene: TRBJ1-3
V gene: TRBV6-1
CDR3 protein: CASSVDTGGPGNTIYF
CDR3 DNA: TGTGCCAGCAGTGTCGATACAGGGGGCCCTGGAAACACCATATATTTT

clone size: many
D gene: TRBD1
J gene: TRBJ2-1
V gene: TRBV7-3
CDR3 protein: CASSRQGGNNEQFF
CDR3 DNA: TGTGCCAGCAGCCGACAGGGGGGAAACAATGAGCAGTTCTTC

clone size: .
D gene: .
J gene: TRBJ1-2
V gene: TRBV2
CDR3 protein: CASSVSGGYTF
CDR3 DNA: TGTGCCAGCAGTGTTTCAGGGGGCTACACCTTC

clone size: many
D gene: .
J gene: TRBJ2-3
V gene: TRBV7-8
CDR3 protein: CASSLVARSDTQYF
CDR3 DNA: TGTGCCAGCAGCTTAGTCGCTAGATCAGATACGCAGTATTTT

clone size: few
D gene: .
J gene: TRBJ2-2
V gene: TRBV20-1
CDR3 protein: CSADGVRGRGTGELFF
CDR3 DNA: TGCAGTGCGGACGGGGTCAGGGGAAGGGGCACCGGGGAGCTGTTTTTT

clone size: many
D gene: .
J gene: TRBJ2-4
V gene: TRBV5-1
CDR3 protein: CASSSQSSAHIQYF
CDR3 DNA: TGCGCCAGCAGCTCCCAATCGTCCGCCCACATTCAGTACTTC

clone size: many
D gene: .
J gene: TRBJ2-7
V gene: TRBV4-1
CDR3 protein: CASSQDEGDEQYF
CDR3 DNA: TGCGCCAGCAGCCAAGATGAGGGGGACGAGCAGTACTTC

clone size: many
D gene: TRBD1
J gene: TRBJ2-7
V gene: TRBV12-3/TRBV12-4
CDR3 protein: CASSWPGTGRKAYEQYF
CDR3 DNA: TGTGCCAGCAGTTGGCCCGGGACAGGGAGAAAAGCCTACGAGCAGTACTTC

clone size: many
D gene: .
J gene: TRBJ2-3
V gene: TRBV5-5
CDR3 protein: CASSFGSGLGTDTQYF
CDR3 DNA: TGTGCCAGCAGCTTCGGGTCCGGGCTGGGCACAGATACGCAGTATTTT

clone size: few
D gene: TRBD2
J gene: TRBJ2-1
V gene: TRBV9
CDR3 protein: CASSHATSGAALSSYNEQFF
CDR3 DNA: TGTGCCAGCAGCCATGCCACCAGCGGGGCGGCCTTAAGCTCCTACAATGAGCAGTTCTTC

clone size: .
D gene: TRBD2
J gene: TRBJ2-2
V gene: TRBV7-3
CDR3 protein: CASSPTGRTGELFF
CDR3 DNA: TGTGCCAGCAGCCCAACCGGGAGGACCGGGGAGCTGTTTTTT

clone size: many
D gene: .
J gene: TRBJ2-7
V gene: TRBV6-2/TRBV6-3
CDR3 protein: CASSYKSWGNYEQYF
CDR3 DNA: TGTGCCAGCAGTTACAAGAGCTGGGGCAACTACGAGCAGTACTTC

clone size: .
D gene: TRBD2
J gene: TRBJ2-7
V gene: TRBV7-2
CDR3 protein: CASSLAWAGGEQYF
CDR3 DNA: TGTGCCAGCAGCTTAGCGTGGGCGGGGGGCGAGCAGTACTTC

clone size: many
D gene: .
J gene: TRBJ2-1
V gene: TRBV24-1
CDR3 protein: CATSLRSSYNEQFF
CDR3 DNA: TGTGCCACCAGCTTAAGGAGCTCCTACAATGAGCAGTTCTTC